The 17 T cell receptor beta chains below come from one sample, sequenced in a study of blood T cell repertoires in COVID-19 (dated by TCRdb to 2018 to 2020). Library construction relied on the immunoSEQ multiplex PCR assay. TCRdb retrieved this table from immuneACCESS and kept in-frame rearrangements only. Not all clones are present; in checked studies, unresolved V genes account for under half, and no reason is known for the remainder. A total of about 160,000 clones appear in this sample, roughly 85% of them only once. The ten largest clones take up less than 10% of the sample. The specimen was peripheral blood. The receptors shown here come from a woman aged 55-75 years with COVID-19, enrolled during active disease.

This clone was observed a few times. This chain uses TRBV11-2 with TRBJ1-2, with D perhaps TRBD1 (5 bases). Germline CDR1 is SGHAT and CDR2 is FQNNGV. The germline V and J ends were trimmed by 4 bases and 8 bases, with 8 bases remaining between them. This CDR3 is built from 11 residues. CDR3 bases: TGTGCCAGCAGCTCCAAGGGGGGCTACACCTTC. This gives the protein CASSSKGGYTF.

The DNA for the CDR3 is TGCGCCAGCAGTAAGGGGTCGGGAAACACCATATATTTT. Protein product: CASSKGSGNTIYF. The V call is TRBV10-2, the J call TRBJ1-3; possible D gene TRBD1, 5 bases. The length of the CDR3 is 13 residues. Germline lookup yields CDR1 WSHSY and CDR2 SAAADI. V was cut by 5 bases and J by 4 bases, with 9 bases left in between.

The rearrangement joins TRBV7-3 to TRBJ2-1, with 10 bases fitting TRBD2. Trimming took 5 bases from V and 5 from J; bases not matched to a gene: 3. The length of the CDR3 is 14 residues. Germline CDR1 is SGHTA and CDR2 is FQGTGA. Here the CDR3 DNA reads TGTGCCAGCAGCCTAGCGGGAGTAGACAATGAGCAGTTCTTC. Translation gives CASSLAGVDNEQFF.

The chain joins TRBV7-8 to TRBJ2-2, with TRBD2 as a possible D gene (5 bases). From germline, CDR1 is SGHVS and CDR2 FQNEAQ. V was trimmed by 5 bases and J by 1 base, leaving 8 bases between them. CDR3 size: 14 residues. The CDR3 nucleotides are TGTGCCAGCAGCCGACGGGGGAACACCGGGGAGCTGTTTTTT. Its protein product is CASSRRGNTGELFF.

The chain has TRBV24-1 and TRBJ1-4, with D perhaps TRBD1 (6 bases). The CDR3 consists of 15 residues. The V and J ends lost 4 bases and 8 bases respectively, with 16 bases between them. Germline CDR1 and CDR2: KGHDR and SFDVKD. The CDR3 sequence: CATSDRGWPGEKLFF. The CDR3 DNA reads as TGTGCCACCAGTGACAGGGGATGGCCAGGAGAAAAACTGTTTTTT.

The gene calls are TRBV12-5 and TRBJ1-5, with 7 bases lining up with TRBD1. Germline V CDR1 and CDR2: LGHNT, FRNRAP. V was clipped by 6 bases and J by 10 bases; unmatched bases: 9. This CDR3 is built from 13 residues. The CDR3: CASGRDSLIPQHF. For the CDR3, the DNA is TGTGCTAGTGGCCGGGACAGTTTAATTCCCCAGCATTTT.

CDR3 region: CASSSSGGASEQFF. For the CDR3, the DNA is TGTGCCAGCAGCTCTAGCGGGGGGGCCAGTGAGCAGTTCTTC. The gene calls are TRBV7-2 and TRBJ2-1; TRBD2 matches 12 bases. The CDR3 runs to 14 residues. Germline V CDR1 and CDR2: SGHTA, FQGNSA. The junction had 4 bases not matched to a gene; V was cut back by 4 bases and J by 9 bases. Supplemented by reference TRBV7-2 and TRBJ2-1, the full variable domain reads GAGVSQSPSNKVTEKGKDVELRCDPISGHTALYWYRQSLGQGLEFLIYFQGNSAPDKSGLPSDRFSAERTGGSVSTLTIQRTQQEDSAVYLCASSSSGGASEQFFGPGTRLTVL.

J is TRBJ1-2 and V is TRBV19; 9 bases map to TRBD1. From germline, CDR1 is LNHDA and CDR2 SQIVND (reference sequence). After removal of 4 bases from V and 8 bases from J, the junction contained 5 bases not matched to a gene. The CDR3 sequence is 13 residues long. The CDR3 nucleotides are TGTGCCAGTAGTACCGGACAGGGGCGGGGCTACACCTTC. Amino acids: CASSTGQGRGYTF.

CDR3: CASRSQGGRAYEQYV. In nucleotides, the CDR3 is TGTGCCAGCAGGTCCCAGGGAGGAAGAGCCTACGAGCAGTACGTC. This chain links TRBV6-1 with TRBJ2-7, with D perhaps matching TRBD2 (6 bases). Trimming cost V 6 bases and J 2 bases, with 17 bases left between them. The CDR3 covers 15 residues. Germline V gene sequence: CDR1 MNHNS, CDR2 SASEGT.

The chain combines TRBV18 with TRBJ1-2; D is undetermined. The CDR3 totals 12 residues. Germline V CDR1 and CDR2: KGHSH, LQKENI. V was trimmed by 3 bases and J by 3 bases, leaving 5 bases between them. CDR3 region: CASSPPDYGYTF. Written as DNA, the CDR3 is TGTGCCAGCTCACCCCCGGACTATGGCTACACCTTC.

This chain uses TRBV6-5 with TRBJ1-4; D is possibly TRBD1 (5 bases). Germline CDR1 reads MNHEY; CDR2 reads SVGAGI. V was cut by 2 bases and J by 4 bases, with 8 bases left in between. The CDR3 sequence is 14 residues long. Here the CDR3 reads CASSYLQGNEKLFF. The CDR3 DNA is TGTGCCAGCAGTTACCTCCAGGGTAATGAAAAACTGTTTTTT.

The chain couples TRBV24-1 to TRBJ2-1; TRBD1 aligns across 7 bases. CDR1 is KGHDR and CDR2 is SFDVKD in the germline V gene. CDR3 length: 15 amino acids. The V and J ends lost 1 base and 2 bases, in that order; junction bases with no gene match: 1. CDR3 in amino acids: CATSDFGTAYNEQFF. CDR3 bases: TGTGCCACCAGTGATTTTGGGACAGCCTACAATGAGCAGTTCTTC.

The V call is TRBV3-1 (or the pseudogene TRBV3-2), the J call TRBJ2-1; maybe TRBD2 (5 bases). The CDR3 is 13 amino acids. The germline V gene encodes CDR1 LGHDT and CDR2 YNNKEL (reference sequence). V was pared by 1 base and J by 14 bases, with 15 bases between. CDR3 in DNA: TGTGCCAGCAGCCAAGTCTTGTCGGGATTGGAGTTCTTC. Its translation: CASSQVLSGLEFF.

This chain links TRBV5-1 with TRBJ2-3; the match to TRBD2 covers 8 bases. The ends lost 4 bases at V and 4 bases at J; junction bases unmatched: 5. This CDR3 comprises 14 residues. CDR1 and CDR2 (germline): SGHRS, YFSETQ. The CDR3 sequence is CASSPGGASDTQYF. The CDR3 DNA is TGCGCCAGCAGCCCCGGGGGGGCTTCAGATACGCAGTATTTT. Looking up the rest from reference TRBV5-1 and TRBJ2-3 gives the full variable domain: KAGVTQTPRYLIKTRGQQVTLSCSPISGHRSVSWYQQTPGQGLQFLFEYFSETQRNKGNFPGRFSGRQFSNSRSEMNVSTLELGDSALYLCASSPGGASDTQYFGPGTRLTVL.

CDR3 DNA sequence: TGTGCCAGCAGGCCGCCGGGACAGGGAGGTTCACCCCTCCACTTT. The encoded protein is CASRPPGQGGSPLHF. The J gene is TRBJ1-6, the V gene TRBV28; TRBD1 matches at 9 bases. The V segment lost 6 bases and the J segment 9 bases; nucleotides outside the gene matches: 9. This CDR3 spans 15 amino acids. Germline assignment: CDR1 MDHEN and CDR2 SYDVKM.

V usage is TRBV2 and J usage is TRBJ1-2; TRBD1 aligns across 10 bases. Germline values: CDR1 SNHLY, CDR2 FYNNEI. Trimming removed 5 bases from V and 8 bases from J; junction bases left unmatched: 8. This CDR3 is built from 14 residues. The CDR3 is CASSSRQGARGYTF. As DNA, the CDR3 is TGTGCCAGCAGTTCCAGACAGGGGGCGCGGGGCTACACCTTC.

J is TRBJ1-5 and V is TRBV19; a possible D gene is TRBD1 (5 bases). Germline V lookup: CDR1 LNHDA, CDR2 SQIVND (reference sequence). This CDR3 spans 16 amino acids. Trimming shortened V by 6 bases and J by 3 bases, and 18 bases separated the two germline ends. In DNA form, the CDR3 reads TGTGCCAGTAGAGTCGAGGCCCCCAGGGACAATCAGCCCCAGCATTTT. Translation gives CASRVEAPRDNQPQHF.